This entry concerns a single T cell receptor (beta chain). The record originates from a study of shared clonotypes between healthy human individuals. The assay was immunoSEQ multiplex PCR, and TCRdb's table has in-frame clones only and misses some. The repertoire has 2 million to 3 million clones, more than 85% of them found once; the top ten carry 0.36%. The CDR3 is made up of 18 amino acids. Germline-derived CDR1 and CDR2 are SNHLY and FYNNEI. V lost 3 bases, J lost 4 bases, and 23 bases lay in between. The receptor comes from a man aged 18 to 29 in good health. Some clones in this sample may be carry-over from other donors' samples. V is TRBV2 and J is TRBJ2-3; the D is unclear. The sample consisted of naive CD4+ T cells from PBMCs. Indicated subset: CD45RA+ positively selected. The CDR3 coding sequence is TGTGCCAGCAGTGACCCACCGGATTTTAGGGTTGGGGCAGATACGCAGTATTTT. Translating gives CASSDPPDFRVGADTQYF.